This entry describes one TCR beta chain. The CDR3 runs to 14 residues. Trimming took 5 bases from V and 4 from J; bases not matched to a gene: 6. Germline V lookup: CDR1 LNHDA, CDR2 SQIVND (reference sequence). These data belong to a study of blood T cell repertoires in COVID-19. Looking at the study overall: COVID-19 samples from acute and convalescent phases originated in the United States, Italy and Spain. The cDNA or gDNA used as material had been derived from T cells, B-cell-depleted T cells, or PBMCs.

Original processing notes: The authors estimated nucleated cell counts from reference gene primer amplification. Data came from immunoSEQ multiplex PCR; TCRdb stores just in-frame clones and leaves some out. The DNA was the basis for D and trimming; V, J and clone size are from that table. The top ten clones hold roughly 8.6% of a sample with over 200,000 clones, around 80% of them seen once. V usage is TRBV19 and J usage is TRBJ1-1; 8 bases map to TRBD1. Material for sequencing was peripheral blood. The source of this sequence is a middle-aged man with active or convalescent COVID-19. The CDR3 region is CASSDQGARTEAFF. CDR3 nucleotide sequence: TGTGCCAGTAGTGATCAGGGGGCACGCACTGAAGCTTTCTTT.